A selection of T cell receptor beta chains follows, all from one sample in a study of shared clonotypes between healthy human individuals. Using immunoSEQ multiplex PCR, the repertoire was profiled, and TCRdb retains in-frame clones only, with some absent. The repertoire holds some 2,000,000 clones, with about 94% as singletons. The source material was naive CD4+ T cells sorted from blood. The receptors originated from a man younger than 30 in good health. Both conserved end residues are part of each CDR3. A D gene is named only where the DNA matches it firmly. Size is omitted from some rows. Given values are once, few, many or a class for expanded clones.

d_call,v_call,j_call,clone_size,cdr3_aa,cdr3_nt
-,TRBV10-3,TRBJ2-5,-,CAISEWPNQETQYF,TGTGCCATCAGTGAGTGGCCGAATCAAGAGACCCAGTACTTC
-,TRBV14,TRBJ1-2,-,CASSPRLGRGGYGYTF,TGTGCCAGCAGCCCCCGTCTCGGGCGCGGTGGCTATGGCTACACCTTC
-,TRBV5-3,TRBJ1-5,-,CARTKRGF,TGTGCCAGAACTAAAAGGGGATTT
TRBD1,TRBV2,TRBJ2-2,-,CASKETGANTGELFF,TGTGCCTCCAAGGAGACAGGGGCCAACACCGGGGAGCTGTTTTTT
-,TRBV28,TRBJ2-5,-,CASSPTLGGRETQYF,TGTGCCAGCAGTCCAACCCTGGGGGGGCGTGAGACCCAGTACTTC
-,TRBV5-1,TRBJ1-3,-,CASSPGGNGNTIYF,TGCGCCAGCAGCCCTGGGGGAAATGGAAACACCATATATTTT
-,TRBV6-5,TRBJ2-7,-,CASSYRPIAYEQYF,TGTGCCAGCAGTTACAGGCCGATAGCCTACGAGCAGTACTTC
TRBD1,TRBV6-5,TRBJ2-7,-,CASRPQGLGSYEQYF,TGTGCCAGCAGGCCACAGGGGTTGGGCTCCTACGAGCAGTACTTC
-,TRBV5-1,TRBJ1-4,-,CASSSQGEKLFF,TGCGCCAGCAGTTCGCAGGGGGAAAAACTGTTTTTT
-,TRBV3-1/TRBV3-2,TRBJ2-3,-,CASSQVLNF,TGTGCCAGCAGCCAAGTCCTCAATTTT
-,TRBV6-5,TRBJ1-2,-,CASRKGRLLLYGYTF,TGTGCCAGCAGAAAGGGCCGCTTACTACTCTATGGCTACACCTTC
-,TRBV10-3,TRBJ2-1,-,CAISESGRSSYNEQFF,TGTGCCATCAGTGAGTCCGGCAGGAGCTCCTACAATGAGCAGTTCTTC
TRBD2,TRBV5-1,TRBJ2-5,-,CASSLLAGGGETQYF,TGCGCCAGCAGCTTACTAGCGGGGGGAGGAGAGACCCAGTACTTC
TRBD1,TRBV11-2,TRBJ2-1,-,CASSSPRDRRSYEQFF,TGTGCCAGCAGCTCCCCCCGGGACAGGCGCTCGTATGAGCAGTTCTTC
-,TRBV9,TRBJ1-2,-,CASSGVYGYTF,TGTGCCAGCAGCGGGGTTTATGGCTACACCTTC
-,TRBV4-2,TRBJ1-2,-,CASSQDQGSNYGYTF,TGTGCCAGCAGCCAAGATCAAGGGTCCAACTATGGCTACACCTTC
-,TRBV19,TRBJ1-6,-,CASSIRQGNSPLHF,TGTGCCAGTAGTATCCGGCAGGGGAATTCACCCCTCCACTTT
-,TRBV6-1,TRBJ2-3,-,CASSEAVSTDTQYF,TGTGCCAGCAGTGAAGCCGTGTCTACAGATACGCAGTATTTT
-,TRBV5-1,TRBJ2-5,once,CASSLGRLQETQYF,TGCGCCAGCAGCTTGGGCAGACTTCAAGAGACCCAGTACTTC